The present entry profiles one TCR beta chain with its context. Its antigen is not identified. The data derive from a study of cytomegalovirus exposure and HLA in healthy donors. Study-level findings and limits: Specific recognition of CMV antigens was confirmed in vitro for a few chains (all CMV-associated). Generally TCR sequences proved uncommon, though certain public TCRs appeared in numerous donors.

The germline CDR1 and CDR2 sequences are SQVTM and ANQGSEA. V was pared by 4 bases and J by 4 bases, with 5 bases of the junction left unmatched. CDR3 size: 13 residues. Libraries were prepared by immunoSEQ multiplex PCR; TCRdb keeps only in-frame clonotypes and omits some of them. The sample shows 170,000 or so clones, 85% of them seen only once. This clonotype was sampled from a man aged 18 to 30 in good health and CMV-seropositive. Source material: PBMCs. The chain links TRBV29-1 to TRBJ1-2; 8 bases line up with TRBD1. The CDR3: CSVGTGGSYGYTF. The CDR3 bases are TGCAGCGTTGGAACAGGGGGATCCTATGGCTACACCTTC.